This TCR beta chain was recorded in a study of cytomegalovirus exposure and HLA in healthy donors. About the research overall: The 120 or so validation repertoires used the same platform as the approximately 620 first-cohort repertoires (as reported by a later analysis). Study conclusions and caveats: CMV antigen specificity was confirmed in vitro for a few CMV-associated chains. The finding came from a later analysis; first-cohort TCR clusters tended to co-occur in the approximately 120 validation repertoires.

On this clone: As yet, its antigen is unknown.

Produced via immunoSEQ multiplex PCR; TCRdb's table is partial and in-frame only. The sample consists of about 130,000 clones, around 89% of them appearing once. The donors belonged to the approximately 120-subject validation cohort, separate from the approximately 700-subject first cohort. Germline V gene sequence: CDR1 SGDLS, CDR2 YYNGEE. V was clipped by 0 bases and J by 8 bases, with 10 bases between them. The CDR3 sequence is 13 residues long. The source of this sequence is a woman aged 25 to 39 in good health and CMV-seropositive. Input material: PBMCs. The chain links TRBV9 to TRBJ2-3, with a weak D call TRBD2 (6 bases). CDR3 sequence: CASSVVLASTQYF. The CDR3 bases are TGTGCCAGCAGCGTAGTCCTAGCGAGTACGCAGTATTTT.